Shown below are 27 T cell receptor beta chains from a single sample sequenced in a study of blood T cells in healthy people across ages. Together with a sample-barcoded 5' primer, a J-beta primer mix was included in a second PCR lasting about 6 to 11 cycles. TCRdb called the 5' RACE reads again in MiXCR, with one record for every CDR3 protein. This sample has 1.5 million to 2 million distinct CDR3 sequences, with about 30% found just once. Sequencing was performed on blood. These receptors all stem from a woman in her twenties or thirties in good health.

This clonotype was counted many times. The rearrangement joins TRBV12-3 or TRBV12-4 to TRBJ2-1; 9 nucleotides line up with TRBD2. Losses at the gene ends were 4 bases for V and 6 bases for J; bases not matched to a gene: 4. The CDR3 loop spans 14 amino acids. The CDR3 spells CASSSGLARNEQFF. The DNA of the CDR3 is TGTGCCAGCAGTTCGGGACTAGCACGCAATGAGCAGTTCTTC.

This clonotype occurred many times. This chain links TRBV12-3 or TRBV12-4 with TRBJ2-7, with D uncertain. The CDR3 sequence is 14 residues long. Trimming cost V 1 base and J 3 bases, with 10 bases left between them. The CDR3 DNA reads as TGTGCCAGCAGTTTAGTATATAACGACTACGAGCAGTACTTC. This sequence encodes CASSLVYNDYEQYF.

This clonotype was counted between two and nine times. The rearrangement links TRBV21-1 to TRBJ2-1. TRBV21-1 is an annotated pseudogene. CDR3 size: 15 residues. For the CDR3, the DNA is TGTGCCTGCTTCAGGATCCTCAGCTCCTACAATGAGCAGTTCTTC. Translating it yields CACFRILSSYNEQFF.

The chain employs TRBV5-1 and TRBJ2-7, with D possibly being TRBD1 (6 bases). Trimming removed 6 bases at V and 3 bases at J, with 19 bases between. Germline V gene sequence: CDR1 SGHRS, CDR2 YFSETQ. This CDR3 is 15 amino acids long. The chain's CDR3 is CASKEQVGHLYEQYF. The CDR3, as DNA: TGCGCCAGCAAAGAGCAGGTGGGACACCTCTACGAGCAGTACTTC.

Points on this clonotype: An end of the junction differs from the germline gene, which may be a read error. The chain carries TRBV7-7 and TRBJ2-5, with 10 bases aligning to TRBD1. In germline, CDR1 is SSHAT, CDR2 FNYEAQ (reference sequence). The CDR3 is 16 amino acids. The CDR3, as DNA: TGCGCCAGCAGCTTAGGCGGGACAGGGGCCGACAATGAGCAGTACTTC. This codes for CASSLGGTGADNEQYF.

In this sample, this clonotype turned up a few times. The chain links TRBV7-9 to TRBJ2-1; 12 bases match TRBD2. The CDR3 totals 18 residues. CDR1 is SEHNR, CDR2 FQNEAQ, per germline (reference sequence). J lost 1 base, V lost 2 bases, and 6 bases had no gene match. This CDR3 is CASSLIGLAGFSYNEQFF. DNA for the CDR3: TGTGCCAGCAGCTTAATCGGACTAGCGGGATTTTCCTACAATGAGCAGTTCTTC. Complete variable domain (other parts from reference TRBV7-9 and TRBJ2-1): DTGVSQNPRHKITKRGQNVTFRCDPISEHNRLYWYRQTLGQGPEFLTYFQNEAQLEKSRLLSDRFSAERPKGSFSTLEIQRTEQGDSAMYLCASSLIGLAGFSYNEQFFGPGTRLTVL.

CDR3 loop: CASSLNSKGRETQYF. In nucleotides, the CDR3 is TGTGCCAGCAGCTTAAACTCTAAGGGACGAGAGACCCAGTACTTC. The V gene is TRBV11-2, the J gene TRBJ2-5; the D gene could be TRBD1 or TRBD2 (5 bases each). The CDR3 spans 15 residues. In germline, CDR1 is SGHAT, CDR2 FQNNGV. V was clipped by 2 bases and J by 4 bases, with 14 bases between them.

This clonotype has only a few counts. The chain joins TRBV3-1 to TRBJ1-1, with no clear D. V lost 0 bases and J 1 base, leaving 15 bases between the germline ends. Looked up from germline, CDR1 is LGHDT and CDR2 is YNNKEL (reference sequence). CDR3 length: 17 residues. The CDR3 reads CASSQDRGLRANTEAFF. Written as DNA, the CDR3 is TGTGCCAGCAGCCAAGATCGCGGCTTACGGGCGAACACTGAAGCTTTCTTT.

This clonotype was detected only a few times. The V gene is TRBV9, the J gene TRBJ1-1; D gene unclear. In germline, CDR1 is SGDLS, CDR2 YYNGEE. With 0 bases removed from V and 4 bases from J, the gap between germline ends came to 7 bases. The CDR3 has 13 residues. CDR3 protein: CASSVAISTEAFF. DNA of the CDR3: TGTGCCAGCAGCGTAGCAATTAGCACTGAAGCTTTCTTT.

V and J are TRBV15 and TRBJ1-2; no firm D call. There are 13 residues in the CDR3. Germline CDR1 is LNHNV and CDR2 is YYDKDF (reference sequence). Trimming removed 0 bases from V and 5 bases from J, with 7 bases in between. CDR3 region: CATSREHGYGYTF. DNA for the CDR3: TGTGCCACCAGCAGAGAACACGGATATGGCTACACCTTC.

This clonotype was counted a few times. The chain has TRBV20-1 and TRBJ2-5; no firm D call. CDR1 and CDR2 from the germline V gene are DFQATT and SNEGSKA (reference sequence). Trimming cost V 1 base and J 4 bases, with 19 bases left between them. The CDR3 extends over 16 amino acids. In nucleotides, the CDR3 is TGCAGTGCTAGAGCCCCACCCCGGAACCCGGCAGAGACCCAGTACTTC. Translated: CSARAPPRNPAETQYF.

In its sample, this clonotype was seen a few times. V usage is TRBV6-1 and J usage is TRBJ2-1; D gene ambiguous. Trimming cost V 3 bases and J 11 bases, with 5 bases left between them. CDR3 length equals 10 residues. Per the germline V gene, CDR1 is MNHNS and CDR2 is SASEGT. The CDR3: CASSDPKQFF. CDR3 DNA: TGTGCCAGCAGTGACCCCAAGCAGTTCTTC.

The chain joins TRBV4-1 to TRBJ1-5; TRBD1 is a possible D gene (6 bases). Between the trimmed V and J ends, which lost 0 bases and 6 bases, there was a span of 18 bases. This CDR3 spans 17 amino acids. The germline V gene encodes CDR1 MGHRA and CDR2 YSYEKL. CDR3 region: CASSQDRRYRDGQPQHF. CDR3 DNA: TGCGCCAGCAGCCAAGATAGGCGTTACAGGGACGGTCAGCCCCAGCATTTT.

This clonotype was detected a few times. This sequence joins TRBV5-6 and TRBJ2-1, with D unclear. Germline loops: CDR1 SGHDT, CDR2 YYEEEE. Trimming pared 4 bases from V and 9 bases from J, leaving 20 bases between. CDR3 length equals 15 residues. Here the CDR3 DNA reads TGTGCCAGCAGCCCGCTAATCGGATGGTCAGGTGAGCAGTTCTTC. Protein: CASSPLIGWSGEQFF.

This clonotype came up a few times. This chain connects TRBV6-2 or TRBV6-3 to TRBJ2-4, with 7 bases lining up with TRBD2. The CDR3 loop spans 15 amino acids. V trimming: 6 bases; J trimming: 2 bases; junction bases outside the gene matches: 7. Germline CDR1 reads MNHEY; CDR2 reads SVGEGT. CDR3 region: CASRGGVSPKNIQYF. The CDR3 DNA is TGTGCCAGCAGGGGAGGGGTCAGCCCCAAAAACATTCAGTACTTC.

This clonotype came up a few times. The chain links TRBV18 to TRBJ2-7; 10 bases map to TRBD2. The trim removed 4 bases at V and 6 bases at J, leaving 15 bases unmatched. CDR3 size: 17 residues. CDR1 is KGHSH, CDR2 LQKENI, per germline. The CDR3 DNA follows: TGTGCCAGCTCACTTGGGCTAGCGGGGGCATCGTCGTTCGAGCAGTACTTC. Protein sequence: CASSLGLAGASSFEQYF.

This clonotype was detected ten times or more. The V call is TRBV6-2 or TRBV6-3, the J call TRBJ1-5, with D possibly TRBD1 on 5 matching bases. The V and J ends lost 6 bases and 0 bases respectively, with 6 bases between them. This CDR3 is built from 13 residues. CDR1 and CDR2 from the germline V gene are MNHEY and SVGEGT. CDR3 DNA sequence: TGTGCCAGCAGGACAGATAGCAATCAGCCCCAGCATTTT. Its translation is CASRTDSNQPQHF.

This clonotype was observed a handful of times. It may be a read error: a sequence one base away is much more abundant. V and J are TRBV20-1 and TRBJ2-5, with 8 bases lining up with TRBD2. The CDR3 loop spans 16 amino acids. CDR1 and CDR2 (germline): DFQATT, SNEGSKA (reference sequence). J was trimmed by 3 bases and V by 0 bases; bases with no gene match: 9. The CDR3 nucleotides read TGCAGTGCTAGAGATATGTTGACGGGAGGGAAAGAGACCCAGTACTTC. This sequence encodes CSARDMLTGGKETQYF.

This clonotype was found many times. The J gene is TRBJ2-2, the V gene TRBV7-6; perhaps TRBD2 as D (6 bases). Germline V gene lookup returns CDR1 SGHVS and CDR2 FNYEAQ. The length of the CDR3 is 17 residues. V gave up 5 bases and J gave up 7 bases, with 23 bases separating them. The CDR3 here is CASSTMGGPLAIGELFF. The CDR3 bases are TGTGCCAGCAGCACTATGGGGGGACCCCTTGCCATCGGGGAGCTGTTTTTT.

This clonotype was picked up many times. The genes are TRBV29-1 and TRBJ2-6; tentatively, D is TRBD1 (6 bases). Germline CDR1 SQVTM, CDR2 ANQGSEA. CDR3 size: 13 residues. Trimming left V 5 bases short and J 4 bases short, with 9 bases between. For the CDR3, the DNA is TGCAGCGTTTATAGGGGGGGGGCCAACGTCCTGACTTTC. The encoded protein is CSVYRGGANVLTF.

The chain links TRBV11-2 to TRBJ2-1; no clear D. The V end was cut by 4 bases, the J end by 8 bases, with 21 bases between. The CDR3 runs to 16 residues. Looked up from germline, CDR1 is SGHAT and CDR2 is FQNNGV. CDR3 region: CASSSTGPSLGYEQFF. CDR3 DNA sequence: TGTGCCAGCAGCTCAACCGGCCCCTCCTTGGGCTATGAGCAGTTCTTC.

This rearrangement joins TRBV7-4 to TRBJ2-7, with D possibly TRBD1 on 6 matching bases. Germline CDR1 SGHVT, CDR2 SQSDAQ. The V and J ends lost 2 bases and 6 bases respectively, with 11 bases between them. The CDR3 loop spans 13 amino acids. The CDR3 nucleotides are TGTGCCAGCAGCTTAAGGGGGTGTAGCGAGCAGTACTTC. Translating it yields CASSLRGCSEQYF.

The chain links TRBV14 to TRBJ2-1; D is unclear. The length of the CDR3 is 15 residues. Germline V gives CDR1 SGHDN, CDR2 FVKESK. V lost 0 bases, J lost 8 bases, and 14 bases lay in between. CDR3: CASSQEWALHHEQFF. The CDR3 region has the DNA TGTGCCAGCAGCCAAGAATGGGCCCTCCACCATGAGCAGTTCTTC. The entire variable domain, with the rest obtained from reference TRBV14 and TRBJ2-1, is as follows: EAGVTQFPSHSVIEKGQTVTLRCDPISGHDNLYWYRRVMGKEIKFLLHFVKESKQDESGMPNNRFLAERTGGTYSTLKVQPAELEDSGVYFCASSQEWALHHEQFFGPGTRLTVL.

The chain is built from TRBV5-1 and TRBJ1-2; a weak D match, TRBD1 (5 bases). V gave up 4 bases and J gave up 1 base, with 14 bases separating them. This CDR3 contains 15 residues. Germline lookup yields CDR1 SGHRS and CDR2 YFSETQ. For the CDR3, the DNA is TGCGCCAGCAGCCGGGGGGGACCGCTTAACTATGGCTACACCTTC. Its protein product is CASSRGGPLNYGYTF.

With respect to this clonotype: At one end the junction does not follow the germline gene, possibly because of a read error. The rearrangement links TRBV7-2 to TRBJ1-2; the D is unclear. Germline V gene sequence: CDR1 SGHTA, CDR2 FQGNSA. The CDR3 covers 13 residues. The chain's CDR3 is CASSIAQLDGYTF. CDR3 bases: TGTGCCAGCAGCATAGCACAGCTTGATGGCTACACCTTC.

Regarding this clonotype: With a much larger clone just one base away, this may be a read error. The genes are TRBV10-3 and TRBJ2-5; D gene unclear. The CDR3 has 14 residues. Germline V lookup: CDR1 ENHRY, CDR2 SYGVKD. CDR3 nucleotides: TGTGCCATCAGGGAGTCAAAAGGCCAAGAGACCCAGTACTTC. It yields the protein CAIRESKGQETQYF.

The chain employs TRBV15 and TRBJ1-1, with a possible D match to TRBD1 (6 bases). Per germline, CDR1 LNHNV and CDR2 YYDKDF (reference sequence). V was pared by 1 base and J by 1 base, with 19 bases between. This CDR3 is built from 18 residues. The CDR3 sequence is CATSRALKSGGSNTEAFF. CDR3 DNA sequence: TGTGCCACCAGCAGAGCCCTAAAGAGCGGGGGCTCGAACACTGAAGCTTTCTTT.